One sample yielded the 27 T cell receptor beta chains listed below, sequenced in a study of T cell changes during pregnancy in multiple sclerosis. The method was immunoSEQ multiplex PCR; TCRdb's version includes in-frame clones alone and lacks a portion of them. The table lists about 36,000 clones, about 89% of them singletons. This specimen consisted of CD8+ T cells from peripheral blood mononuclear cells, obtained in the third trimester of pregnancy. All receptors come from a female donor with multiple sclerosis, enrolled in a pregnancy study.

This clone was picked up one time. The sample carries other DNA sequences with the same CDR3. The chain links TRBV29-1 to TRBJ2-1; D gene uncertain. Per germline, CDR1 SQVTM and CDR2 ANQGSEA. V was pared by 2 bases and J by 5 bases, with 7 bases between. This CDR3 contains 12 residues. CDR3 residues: CSVEMRDNEQFF. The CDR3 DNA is TGCAGCGTTGAAATGAGAGACAATGAGCAGTTCTTC.

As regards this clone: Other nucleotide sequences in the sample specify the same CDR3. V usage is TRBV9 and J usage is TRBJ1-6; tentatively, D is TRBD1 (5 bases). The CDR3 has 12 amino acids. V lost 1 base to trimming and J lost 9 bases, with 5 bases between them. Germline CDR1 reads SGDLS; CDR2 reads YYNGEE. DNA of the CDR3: TGTGCCAGCAGCGTACAGGGTTCACCCCTCCACTTT. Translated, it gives CASSVQGSPLHF.

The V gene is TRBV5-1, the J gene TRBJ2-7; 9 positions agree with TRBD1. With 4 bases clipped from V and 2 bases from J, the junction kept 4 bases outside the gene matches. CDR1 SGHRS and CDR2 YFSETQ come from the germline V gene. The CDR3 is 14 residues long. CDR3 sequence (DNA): TGCGCCAGCAGCCCGGGGACAGGGCCCTACGAGCAGTACTTC. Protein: CASSPGTGPYEQYF.

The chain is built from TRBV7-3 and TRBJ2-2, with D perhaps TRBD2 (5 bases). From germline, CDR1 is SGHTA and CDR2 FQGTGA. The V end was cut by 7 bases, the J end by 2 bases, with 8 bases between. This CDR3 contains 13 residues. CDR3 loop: CASTSGNTGELFF. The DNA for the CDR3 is TGTGCCAGCACCTCGGGAAACACCGGGGAGCTGTTTTTT.

CDR3 sequence reads: CASSERAGASSYNEQFF. For the CDR3, the DNA is TGTGCCAGCAGTGAAAGAGCTGGCGCTAGCTCCTACAATGAGCAGTTCTTC. The chain joins TRBV6-1 to TRBJ2-1; D gene unclear. This CDR3 has 17 amino acids. Trimming took off 2 bases at V and 0 bases at J, with 14 bases between the two ends. CDR1 MNHNS and CDR2 SASEGT come from the germline V gene.

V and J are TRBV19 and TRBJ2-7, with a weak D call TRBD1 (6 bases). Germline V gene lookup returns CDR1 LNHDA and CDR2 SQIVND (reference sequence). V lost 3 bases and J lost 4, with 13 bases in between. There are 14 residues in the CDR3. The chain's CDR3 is CASSIGQGGYEQYF. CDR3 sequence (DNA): TGTGCCAGTAGTATCGGGCAAGGGGGTTACGAGCAGTACTTC. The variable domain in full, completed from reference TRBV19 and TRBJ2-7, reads DGGITQSPKYLFRKEGQNVTLSCEQNLNHDAMYWYRQDPGQGLRLIYYSQIVNDFQKGDIAEGYSVSREKKESFPLTVTSAQKNPTAFYLCASSIGQGGYEQYFGPGTRLTVT.

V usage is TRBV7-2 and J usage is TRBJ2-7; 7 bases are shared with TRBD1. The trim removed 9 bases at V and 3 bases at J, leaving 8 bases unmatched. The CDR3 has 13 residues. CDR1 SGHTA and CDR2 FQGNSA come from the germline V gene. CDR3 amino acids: CARTPGQFYEQYF. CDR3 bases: TGTGCCAGAACACCGGGACAGTTCTACGAGCAGTACTTC.

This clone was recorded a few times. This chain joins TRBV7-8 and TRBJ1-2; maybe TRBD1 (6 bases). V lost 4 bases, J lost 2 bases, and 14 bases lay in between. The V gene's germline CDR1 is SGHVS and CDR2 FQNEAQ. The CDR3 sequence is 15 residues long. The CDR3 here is CASSYTQGSNYGYTF. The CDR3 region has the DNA TGTGCCAGCAGCTACACACAGGGTTCGAACTATGGCTACACCTTC.

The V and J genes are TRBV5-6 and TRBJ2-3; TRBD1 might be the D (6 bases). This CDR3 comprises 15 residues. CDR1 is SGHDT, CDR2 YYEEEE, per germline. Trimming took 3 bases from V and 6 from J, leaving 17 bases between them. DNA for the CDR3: TGTGCCAGCAGCTGGGGGCAGTTTGGGGATGATACGCAGTATTTT. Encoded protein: CASSWGQFGDDTQYF.

The CDR3 protein is CASSSLAGQETQYF. The CDR3 DNA is TGTGCCAGCAGCTCCCTAGCGGGGCAAGAGACCCAGTACTTC. The rearrangement joins TRBV7-9 to TRBJ2-5; 9 nucleotides line up with TRBD2. The length of the CDR3 is 14 residues. The trim removed 4 bases at V and 2 bases at J, leaving 2 bases unmatched. Looked up from germline, CDR1 is SEHNR and CDR2 is FQNEAQ (reference sequence).

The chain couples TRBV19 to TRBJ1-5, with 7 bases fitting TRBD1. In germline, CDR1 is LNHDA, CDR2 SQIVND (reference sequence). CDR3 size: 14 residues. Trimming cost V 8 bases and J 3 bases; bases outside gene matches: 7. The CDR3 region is CASVRTGYNQPQHF. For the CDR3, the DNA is TGTGCCAGTGTTAGGACAGGTTACAATCAGCCCCAGCATTTT.

The CDR3 reads CASSVPTGGPNTGELFF. The CDR3 nucleotides are TGTGCCAGCAGCGTACCGACAGGGGGCCCAAACACCGGGGAGCTGTTTTTT. The rearrangement links TRBV9 to TRBJ2-2; 10 bases are a match to TRBD1. The CDR3 covers 17 residues. J was trimmed by 2 bases and V by 1 base; bases with no gene match: 5. Germline lookup yields CDR1 SGDLS and CDR2 YYNGEE. The full variable domain, with the rest looked up from reference TRBV9 and TRBJ2-2, is DSGVTQTPKHLITATGQRVTLRCSPRSGDLSVYWYQQSLDQGLQFLIQYYNGEERAKGNILERFSAQQFPDLHSELNLSSLELGDSALYFCASSVPTGGPNTGELFFGEGSRLTVL.

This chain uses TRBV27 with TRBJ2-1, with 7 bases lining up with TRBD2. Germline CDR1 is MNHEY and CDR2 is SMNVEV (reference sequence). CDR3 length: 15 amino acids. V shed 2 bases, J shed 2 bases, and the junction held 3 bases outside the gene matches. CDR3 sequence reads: CASSLGLAAYNEQFF. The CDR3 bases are TGTGCCAGCAGTTTAGGGCTAGCGGCCTACAATGAGCAGTTCTTC.

The CDR3 DNA reads TGTGCCAGCAGGCCGGGACAGGGGGTGCACGAGCAGTACTTC. It is translated as CASRPGQGVHEQYF. V gene TRBV25-1 combines with J gene TRBJ2-7, with 11 bases lining up with TRBD1. CDR1 and CDR2 (germline): MGHDK, SYGVNS. V lost 6 bases and J lost 5; bases outside the gene matches: 6. The CDR3 has 14 amino acids.

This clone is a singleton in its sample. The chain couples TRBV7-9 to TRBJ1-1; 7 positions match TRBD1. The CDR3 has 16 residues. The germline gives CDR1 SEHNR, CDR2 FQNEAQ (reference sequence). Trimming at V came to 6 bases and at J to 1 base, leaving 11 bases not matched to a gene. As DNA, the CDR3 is TGTGCCAGCAGTTCCCTCCCAAGGGGGCCGAACACTGAAGCTTTCTTT. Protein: CASSSLPRGPNTEAFF.

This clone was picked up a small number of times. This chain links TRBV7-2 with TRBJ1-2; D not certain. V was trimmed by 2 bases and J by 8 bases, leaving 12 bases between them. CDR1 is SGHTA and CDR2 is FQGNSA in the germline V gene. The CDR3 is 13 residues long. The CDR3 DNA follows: TGTGCCAGCAGCTTACCAAATACTTACGGCTACACCTTC. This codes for CASSLPNTYGYTF. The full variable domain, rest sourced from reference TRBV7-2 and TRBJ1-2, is GAGVSQSPSNKVTEKGKDVELRCDPISGHTALYWYRQSLGQGLEFLIYFQGNSAPDKSGLPSDRFSAERTGGSVSTLTIQRTQQEDSAVYLCASSLPNTYGYTFGSGTRLTVV.

The chain's CDR3 is CASSEGRELRPQHF. CDR3 in DNA: TGTGCCAGCAGTGAAGGGAGGGAGCTTAGGCCCCAGCATTTT. The chain recombines TRBV6-1 with TRBJ1-5; D gene ambiguous. The length of the CDR3 is 14 residues. V lost 1 base to trimming and J lost 9 bases, with 13 bases between them. Per the germline V gene, CDR1 is MNHNS and CDR2 is SASEGT.

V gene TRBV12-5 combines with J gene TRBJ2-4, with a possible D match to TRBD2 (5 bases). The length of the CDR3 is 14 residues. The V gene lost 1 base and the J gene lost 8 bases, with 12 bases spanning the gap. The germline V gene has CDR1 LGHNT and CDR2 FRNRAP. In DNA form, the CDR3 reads TGTGCTAGTGGTTTGGACCTTAGGCGGGACATTCAGTACTTC. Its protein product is CASGLDLRRDIQYF.

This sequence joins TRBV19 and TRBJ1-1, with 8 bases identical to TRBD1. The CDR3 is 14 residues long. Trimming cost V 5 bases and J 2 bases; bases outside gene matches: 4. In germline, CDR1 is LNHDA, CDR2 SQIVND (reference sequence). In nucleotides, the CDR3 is TGTGCCAGTAGTTGGACAGGGTCCAACACTGAAGCTTTCTTT. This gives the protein CASSWTGSNTEAFF. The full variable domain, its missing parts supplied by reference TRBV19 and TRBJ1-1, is DGGITQSPKYLFRKEGQNVTLSCEQNLNHDAMYWYRQDPGQGLRLIYYSQIVNDFQKGDIAEGYSVSREKKESFPLTVTSAQKNPTAFYLCASSWTGSNTEAFFGQGTRLTVV.

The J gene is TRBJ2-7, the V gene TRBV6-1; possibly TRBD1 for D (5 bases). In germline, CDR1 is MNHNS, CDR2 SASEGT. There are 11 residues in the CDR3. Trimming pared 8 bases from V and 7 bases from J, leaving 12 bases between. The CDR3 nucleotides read TGTGCCAGCGGGGCAGGGTGGGAGCAGTACTTC. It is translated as CASGAGWEQYF.

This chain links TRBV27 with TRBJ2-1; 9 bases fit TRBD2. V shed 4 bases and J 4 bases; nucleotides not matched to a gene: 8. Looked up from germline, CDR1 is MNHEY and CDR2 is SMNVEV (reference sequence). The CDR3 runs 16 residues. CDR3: CASSSSAGGYYNEQFF. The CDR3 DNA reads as TGTGCCAGCAGTTCCTCGGCGGGAGGGTATTACAATGAGCAGTTCTTC.

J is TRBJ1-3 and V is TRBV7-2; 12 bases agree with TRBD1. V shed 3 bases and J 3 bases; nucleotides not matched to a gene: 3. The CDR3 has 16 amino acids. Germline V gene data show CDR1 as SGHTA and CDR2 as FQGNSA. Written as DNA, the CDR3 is TGTGCCAGCAGCTTGGGACAGGGGGCGAATGGAAACACCATATATTTT. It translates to CASSLGQGANGNTIYF.

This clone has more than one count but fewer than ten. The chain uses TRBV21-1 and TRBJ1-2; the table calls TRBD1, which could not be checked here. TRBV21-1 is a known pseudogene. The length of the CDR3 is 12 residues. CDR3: CASSRTRGPFTF. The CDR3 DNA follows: TGTGCCAGCAGCCGGACAAGGGGGCCATTTACCTTC.

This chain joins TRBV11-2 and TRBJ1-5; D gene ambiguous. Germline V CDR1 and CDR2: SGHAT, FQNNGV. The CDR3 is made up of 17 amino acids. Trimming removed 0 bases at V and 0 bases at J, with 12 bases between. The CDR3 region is CASSLESRRGSNQPQHF. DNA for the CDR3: TGTGCCAGCAGCTTAGAGAGCAGGCGGGGTAGCAATCAGCCCCAGCATTTT. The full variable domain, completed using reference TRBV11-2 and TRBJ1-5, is EAGVAQSPRYKIIEKRQSVAFWCNPISGHATLYWYQQILGQGPKLLIQFQNNGVVDDSQLPKDRFSAERLKGVDSTLKIQPAKLEDSAVYLCASSLESRRGSNQPQHFGDGTRLSIL.

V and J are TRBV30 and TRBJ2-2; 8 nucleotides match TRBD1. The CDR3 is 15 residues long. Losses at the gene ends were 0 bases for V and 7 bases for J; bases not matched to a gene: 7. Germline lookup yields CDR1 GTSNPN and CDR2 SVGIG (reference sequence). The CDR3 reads CAWSVYRGAVGELFF. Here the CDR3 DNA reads TGTGCCTGGAGTGTCTACAGGGGGGCGGTCGGGGAGCTGTTTTTT.

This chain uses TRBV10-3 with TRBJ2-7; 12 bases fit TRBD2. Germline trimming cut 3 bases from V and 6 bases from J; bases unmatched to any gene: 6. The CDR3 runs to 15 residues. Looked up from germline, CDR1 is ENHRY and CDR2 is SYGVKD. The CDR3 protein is CAISDLAGGPGEQYF. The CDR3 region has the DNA TGTGCCATCAGTGACCTAGCGGGAGGGCCTGGCGAGCAGTACTTC.

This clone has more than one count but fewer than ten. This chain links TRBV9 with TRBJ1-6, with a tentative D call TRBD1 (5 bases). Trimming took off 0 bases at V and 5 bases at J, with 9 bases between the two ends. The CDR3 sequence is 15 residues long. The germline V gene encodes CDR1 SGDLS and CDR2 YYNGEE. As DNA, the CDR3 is TGTGCCAGCAGCGTAGGTGGCAGGGATAATTCACCCCTCCACTTT. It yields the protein CASSVGGRDNSPLHF.